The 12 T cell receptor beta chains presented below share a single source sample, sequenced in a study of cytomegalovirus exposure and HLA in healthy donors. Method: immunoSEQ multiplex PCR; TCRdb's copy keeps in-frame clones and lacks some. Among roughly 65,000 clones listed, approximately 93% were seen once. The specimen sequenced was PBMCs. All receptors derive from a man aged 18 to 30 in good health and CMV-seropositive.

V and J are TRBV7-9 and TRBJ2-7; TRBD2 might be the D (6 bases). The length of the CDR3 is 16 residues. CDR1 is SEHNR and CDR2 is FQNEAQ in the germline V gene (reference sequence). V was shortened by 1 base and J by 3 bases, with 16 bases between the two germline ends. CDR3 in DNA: TGTGCCAGCAGCTTAGGTCGCGGGAACAAGAACTACGAGCAGTACTTC. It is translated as CASSLGRGNKNYEQYF.

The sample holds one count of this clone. The CDR3 nucleotides read TGTGCCAGTCAACTAACAGATACGCAGTATTTT. This translates into CASQLTDTQYF. V and J are TRBV6-6 and TRBJ2-3; no firm D call. The V gene's germline CDR1 is MNHNY and CDR2 SVGAGI (reference sequence). Trimming cost V 9 bases and J 3 bases, with 7 bases left between them. The CDR3 is made up of 11 amino acids.

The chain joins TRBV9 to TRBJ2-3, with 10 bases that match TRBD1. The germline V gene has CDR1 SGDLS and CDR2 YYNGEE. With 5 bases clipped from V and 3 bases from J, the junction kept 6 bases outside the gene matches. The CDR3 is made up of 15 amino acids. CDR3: CASSDRDRGTDTQYF. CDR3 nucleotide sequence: TGTGCCAGCAGTGATCGGGACAGGGGAACAGATACGCAGTATTTT.

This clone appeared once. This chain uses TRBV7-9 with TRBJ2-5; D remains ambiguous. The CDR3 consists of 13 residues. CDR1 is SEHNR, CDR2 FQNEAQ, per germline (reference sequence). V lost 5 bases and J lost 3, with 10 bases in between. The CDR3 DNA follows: TGTGCCAGCAGCCAGACATTCGAAGAGACCCAGTACTTC. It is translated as CASSQTFEETQYF. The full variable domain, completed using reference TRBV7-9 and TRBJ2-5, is DTGVSQNPRHKITKRGQNVTFRCDPISEHNRLYWYRQTLGQGPEFLTYFQNEAQLEKSRLLSDRFSAERPKGSFSTLEIQRTEQGDSAMYLCASSQTFEETQYFGPGTRLLVL.

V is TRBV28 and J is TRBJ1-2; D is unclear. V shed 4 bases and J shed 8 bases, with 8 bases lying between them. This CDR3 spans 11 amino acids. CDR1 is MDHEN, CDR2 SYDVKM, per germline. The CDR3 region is CASSSIGGYTF. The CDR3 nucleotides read TGTGCCAGCAGTTCAATCGGGGGCTACACCTTC.

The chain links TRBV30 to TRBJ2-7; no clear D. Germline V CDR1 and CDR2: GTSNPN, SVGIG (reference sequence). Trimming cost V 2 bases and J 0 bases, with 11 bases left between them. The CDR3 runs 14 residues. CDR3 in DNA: TGTGCCTGGAGTATGACTCCCTTCTCCTACGAGCAGTACTTC. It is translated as CAWSMTPFSYEQYF. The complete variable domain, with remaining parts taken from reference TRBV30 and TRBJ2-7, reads SQTIHQWPATLVQPVGSPLSLECTVEGTSNPNLYWYRQAAGRGLQLLFYSVGIGQISSEVPQNLSASRPQDRQFILSSKKLLLSDSGFYLCAWSMTPFSYEQYFGPGTRLTVT.

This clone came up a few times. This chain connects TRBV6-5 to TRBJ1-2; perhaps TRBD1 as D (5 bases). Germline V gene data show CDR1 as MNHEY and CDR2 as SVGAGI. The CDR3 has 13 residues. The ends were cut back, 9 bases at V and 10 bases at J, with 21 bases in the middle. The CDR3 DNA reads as TGTGCCAGGGATGGGGGGACCTGGGGTGACTACACCTTC. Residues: CARDGGTWGDYTF.

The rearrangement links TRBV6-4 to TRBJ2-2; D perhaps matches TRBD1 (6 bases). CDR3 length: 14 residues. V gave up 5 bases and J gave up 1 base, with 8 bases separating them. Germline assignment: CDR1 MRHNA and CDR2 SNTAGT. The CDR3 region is CASSPGQNTGELFF. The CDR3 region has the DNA TGTGCCAGCAGTCCGGGACAGAACACCGGGGAGCTGTTTTTT.

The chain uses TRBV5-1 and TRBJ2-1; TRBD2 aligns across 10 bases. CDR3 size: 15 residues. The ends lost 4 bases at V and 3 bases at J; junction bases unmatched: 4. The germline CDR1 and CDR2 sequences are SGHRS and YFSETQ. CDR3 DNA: TGCGCCAGCAGCCGGACTAGCGGAGACTACAATGAGCAGTTCTTC. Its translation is CASSRTSGDYNEQFF. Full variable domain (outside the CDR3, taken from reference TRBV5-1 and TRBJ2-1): KAGVTQTPRYLIKTRGQQVTLSCSPISGHRSVSWYQQTPGQGLQFLFEYFSETQRNKGNFPGRFSGRQFSNSRSEMNVSTLELGDSALYLCASSRTSGDYNEQFFGPGTRLTVL.

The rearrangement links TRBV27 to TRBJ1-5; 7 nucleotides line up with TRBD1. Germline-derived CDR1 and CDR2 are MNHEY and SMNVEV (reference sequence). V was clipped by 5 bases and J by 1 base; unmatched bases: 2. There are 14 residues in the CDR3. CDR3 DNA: TGTGCCAGCAGTCCGGGACAGAGCAATCAGCCCCAGCATTTT. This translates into CASSPGQSNQPQHF.

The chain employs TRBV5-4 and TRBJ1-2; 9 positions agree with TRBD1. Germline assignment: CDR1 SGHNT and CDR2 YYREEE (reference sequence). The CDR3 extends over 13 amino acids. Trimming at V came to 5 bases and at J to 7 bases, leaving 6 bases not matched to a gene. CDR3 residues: CASRPQGAGGYTF. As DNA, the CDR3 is TGTGCCAGCAGGCCACAGGGGGCTGGTGGCTACACCTTC.

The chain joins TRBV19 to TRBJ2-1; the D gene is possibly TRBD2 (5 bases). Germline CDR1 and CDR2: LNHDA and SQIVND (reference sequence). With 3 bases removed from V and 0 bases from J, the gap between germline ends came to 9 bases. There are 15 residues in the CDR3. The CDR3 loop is CASSMPGSSYNEQFF. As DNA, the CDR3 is TGTGCCAGTAGTATGCCGGGGAGCTCCTACAATGAGCAGTTCTTC.